The 30 T cell receptor beta chains below all came from one sample that was sequenced in a study of cytotoxic CD8 clonotypes in ibrutinib-treated CLL. Generated by immunoSEQ multiplex PCR, the TCRdb table keeps only in-frame clones and is missing some. This repertoire shows approximately 350,000 clones, over 60% found once; its top ten account for 6.3%. Sequencing was performed on PBMCs, taken after 36 months of ibrutinib treatment. The receptors shown here come from a human donor with chronic lymphocytic leukemia.

This clone was observed a handful of times. V and J are TRBV7-2 and TRBJ2-7; perhaps D is TRBD1 or TRBD2 (6 bases each). V lost 1 base and J 10 bases, leaving 11 bases between the germline ends. In germline, CDR1 is SGHTA, CDR2 FQGNSA. This CDR3 has 12 amino acids. In nucleotides, the CDR3 is TGTGCCAGCAGCTTAGAGGGGGGAGCTCAGTACTTC. As protein: CASSLEGGAQYF.

This clone has only one observation. The chain employs TRBV5-5 and TRBJ1-4; D is ambiguous. The CDR3 has 14 residues. Trimming removed 1 base from V and 5 bases from J, with 9 bases in between. Germline V gene lookup returns CDR1 SGHKS and CDR2 YYEKEE (reference sequence). CDR3 residues: CASSLQLFNEKLFF. The CDR3, as DNA: TGTGCCAGCAGCTTGCAGCTGTTCAATGAAAAACTGTTTTTT.

This clone was found a few times. V usage is TRBV28 and J usage is TRBJ1-2; D unresolved. The CDR3 runs 15 residues. Germline V gives CDR1 MDHEN, CDR2 SYDVKM. Trimming took 4 bases from V and 8 from J, leaving 20 bases between them. CDR3 sequence: CASSSPKAAGYGYTF. Here the CDR3 DNA reads TGTGCCAGCAGTTCACCTAAGGCGGCCGGGTACGGCTACACCTTC.

This clone was seen a few times. The V gene is TRBV18, the J gene TRBJ2-1, with a tentative D call TRBD2 (6 bases). Trimming took 3 bases from V and 2 from J, leaving 11 bases between them. This CDR3 region has 15 residues. Per the germline V gene, CDR1 is KGHSH and CDR2 is LQKENI. The CDR3 sequence is CASSPTRPPYNEQFF. CDR3 coding DNA: TGTGCCAGCTCACCGACTAGACCCCCCTACAATGAGCAGTTCTTC.

The rearrangement joins TRBV18 to TRBJ1-2, with unresolved D. The V end lost 0 bases, the J end lost 11 bases, and 16 bases lay between the germline ends. CDR1 KGHSH and CDR2 LQKENI come from the germline V gene. This CDR3 comprises 14 residues. CDR3 in amino acids: CASSPPGQTVGYTF. As DNA, the CDR3 is TGTGCCAGCTCACCACCAGGGCAGACCGTTGGGTACACCTTC.

The chain links TRBV4-1 to TRBJ2-7; D is perhaps TRBD2 (6 bases). V was shortened by 1 base and J by 2 bases, with 12 bases between the two germline ends. The length of the CDR3 is 15 residues. CDR1 is MGHRA and CDR2 is YSYEKL in the germline V gene. CDR3 sequence (DNA): TGCGCCAGCAGCCAAGTTTGGGGAGGCCCCTACGAGCAGTACTTC. This encodes CASSQVWGGPYEQYF.

This chain uses TRBV11-2 with TRBJ2-7, with 8 nucleotides matching TRBD2. This CDR3 spans 15 amino acids. V was pared by 6 bases and J by 4 bases, with 11 bases of the junction left unmatched. Germline assignment: CDR1 SGHAT and CDR2 FQNNGV. In DNA, the CDR3 is TGTGCCAGCAGGGGTCTAAGCGGGAGCTGGTACGAGCAGTACTTC. Its translation is CASRGLSGSWYEQYF.

The V and J genes are TRBV14 and TRBJ2-2; 10 nucleotides line up with TRBD2. The V gene's germline CDR1 is SGHDN and CDR2 FVKESK. The CDR3 has 16 amino acids. Unmatched junction bases numbered 4, after V lost 0 bases and J lost 6 bases. CDR3 loop: CASSQDWLAGAGELFF. The CDR3 region has the DNA TGTGCCAGCAGCCAAGATTGGCTAGCGGGAGCCGGGGAGCTGTTTTTT.

This chain uses TRBV10-3 with TRBJ2-1; 16 bases are a match to TRBD2. V lost 6 bases, J lost 8 bases, and 4 bases stayed unmatched. Germline values: CDR1 ENHRY, CDR2 SYGVKD. This CDR3 spans 15 amino acids. CDR3 protein: CAIRGLAGGPDEQFF. In DNA, the CDR3 is TGTGCCATCAGGGGACTAGCGGGAGGGCCTGATGAGCAGTTCTTC.

This chain connects TRBV21-1 to TRBJ2-3; the DNA was not used to check the table's D call, TRBD2. TRBV21-1 is a documented pseudogene. The CDR3 has 17 amino acids. Written as DNA, the CDR3 is TGTGCCAGCAGCAAAGGGTGGCGGGGTCATAGCACAGATACGCAGTATTTT. Translated, it gives CASSKGWRGHSTDTQYF.

This clone came up a few times. V usage is TRBV29-1 and J usage is TRBJ2-2; D not certain. The germline V gene has CDR1 SQVTM and CDR2 ANQGSEA. The CDR3 is made up of 12 amino acids. Trimming took off 5 bases at V and 1 base at J, with 5 bases between the two ends. This CDR3 is CSVNKNTGELFF. The CDR3 coding sequence is TGCAGCGTTAACAAGAACACCGGGGAGCTGTTTTTT.

V usage is TRBV19 and J usage is TRBJ2-3; D unclear. Germline assignment: CDR1 LNHDA and CDR2 SQIVND (reference sequence). V dropped 7 bases and J dropped 4 bases, with 12 bases sitting between them. The CDR3 consists of 13 residues. This CDR3 reads CASNGRPPDTQYF. CDR3 nucleotide sequence: TGTGCCAGTAACGGCAGGCCCCCAGATACGCAGTATTTT.

This chain joins TRBV4-1 and TRBJ2-1; 9 nucleotides line up with TRBD2. Trimming took 2 bases from V and 7 from J; bases not matched to a gene: 12. Germline CDR1 is MGHRA and CDR2 is YSYEKL. This CDR3 is 17 amino acids long. The CDR3 protein is CASSQQRLAAGWNEQFF. The CDR3, as DNA: TGCGCCAGCAGCCAACAAAGACTAGCGGCAGGCTGGAATGAGCAGTTCTTC.

This chain connects TRBV7-9 to TRBJ2-7; D might be TRBD1 or TRBD2, each matching 5 bases. CDR1 SEHNR and CDR2 FQNEAQ come from the germline V gene (reference sequence). V lost 5 bases, J lost 0 bases, and 14 bases lay in between. The CDR3 runs 15 residues. The CDR3 loop is CASSKSGTSSYEQYF. CDR3 nucleotides: TGTGCCAGCAGCAAATCCGGGACCAGCTCCTACGAGCAGTACTTC.

The chain is built from TRBV28 and TRBJ2-5; D not resolved. V lost 0 bases, J lost 0 bases, and 8 bases lay in between. CDR3 length equals 15 residues. CDR1 is MDHEN and CDR2 is SYDVKM in the germline V gene. CDR3 sequence reads: CASSLCVVYQETQYF. DNA for the CDR3: TGTGCCAGCAGTTTATGTGTGGTGTACCAAGAGACCCAGTACTTC.

The rearrangement links TRBV4-3 to TRBJ1-2; no firm D call. In germline, CDR1 is LGHNA, CDR2 YSLEER. The CDR3 sequence is 15 residues long. The V and J ends lost 0 bases and 3 bases respectively, with 11 bases between them. CDR3 DNA sequence: TGCGCCAGCAGCCAAGATGGAGGGATCGACTATGGCTACACCTTC. Translating it yields CASSQDGGIDYGYTF.

Comments on this clone: The sample carries other DNA sequences with the same CDR3. V and J are TRBV5-1 and TRBJ2-7; D possibly corresponds to TRBD2 (6 bases). The germline V gene has CDR1 SGHRS and CDR2 YFSETQ. The CDR3 runs to 14 residues. Trimming stripped 0 bases from V and 0 bases from J, with 7 bases between. The CDR3 sequence: CASSLAGDSYEQYF. CDR3 bases: TGCGCCAGCAGCTTGGCGGGGGACTCCTACGAGCAGTACTTC.

Remarks on this clone: Distinct nucleotide sequences in the sample also encode this CDR3. The V gene is TRBV27, the J gene TRBJ1-1; D is unclear. With 3 bases removed from V and 4 bases from J, the gap between germline ends came to 3 bases. Germline V gene sequence: CDR1 MNHEY, CDR2 SMNVEV (reference sequence). The CDR3 has 11 residues. The DNA of the CDR3 is TGTGCCAGCAGTTTTGGCACTGAAGCTTTCTTT. It yields the protein CASSFGTEAFF.

The gene calls are TRBV19 and TRBJ2-1, with TRBD2 identical over 7 bases. With V trimmed by 9 bases and J by 9 bases, 14 bases remained unmatched. The CDR3 covers 14 residues. CDR1 is LNHDA and CDR2 is SQIVND in the germline V gene (reference sequence). CDR3 DNA sequence: TGTGCCAGCAGATACTCGGGAGGAGTCGTTGAGCAGTTCTTC. Translated, it gives CASRYSGGVVEQFF.

V is TRBV20-1 and J is TRBJ2-3; D gene ambiguous. Germline CDR1 reads DFQATT; CDR2 reads SNEGSKA (reference sequence). CDR3 size: 11 residues. V was shortened by 3 bases and J by 5 bases, with 6 bases between the two germline ends. Written as DNA, the CDR3 is TGCAGTGCTAGCTGGTTAGATACGCAGTATTTT. Translating it yields CSASWLDTQYF.

This clone turned up a few times. This chain links TRBV5-6 with TRBJ1-2; the match to TRBD1 covers 9 bases. The CDR3 is 13 residues long. V lost 4 bases and J lost 4; bases outside the gene matches: 2. Per germline, CDR1 SGHDT and CDR2 YYEEEE. The CDR3 DNA is TGTGCCAGCAGCCCGGGACAGGGCTATGGCTACACCTTC. This translates into CASSPGQGYGYTF.

The chain combines TRBV5-4 with TRBJ1-2, with 8 nucleotides matching TRBD1. V lost 3 bases to trimming and J lost 4 bases; unmatched junction nucleotides: 5. The CDR3 spans 14 residues. Germline values: CDR1 SGHNT, CDR2 YYREEE (reference sequence). The CDR3 sequence is CASSSTGGGYGYTF. Here the CDR3 DNA reads TGTGCCAGCAGCTCTACAGGGGGAGGCTATGGCTACACCTTC.

V usage is TRBV10-3 and J usage is TRBJ1-6; TRBD1 aligns across 7 bases. Germline assignment: CDR1 ENHRY and CDR2 SYGVKD. The CDR3 is 16 residues long. V lost 0 bases, J lost 7 bases, and 6 bases stayed unmatched. This chain's CDR3 is CAISESETGINSPLHF. In DNA, the CDR3 is TGTGCCATCAGTGAGTCGGAGACAGGGATCAATTCACCCCTCCACTTT.

The chain carries TRBV5-1 and TRBJ2-3; D might be TRBD2 (5 bases). Germline CDR1 is SGHRS and CDR2 is YFSETQ. V shed 0 bases and J shed 3 bases, with 11 bases lying between them. There are 15 residues in the CDR3. The CDR3 reads CASSLARAQTDTQYF. For the CDR3, the DNA is TGCGCCAGCAGCTTGGCGAGGGCGCAAACAGATACGCAGTATTTT.

This chain uses TRBV4-1 with TRBJ2-7, with 8 bases aligning to TRBD2. V shed 3 bases and J 1 base; nucleotides not matched to a gene: 11. The CDR3 spans 17 residues. Germline CDR1 reads MGHRA; CDR2 reads YSYEKL. For the CDR3, the DNA is TGCGCCAGCAGCCAGTATTTTATGGGCGGGAGGTCCTACGAGCAGTACTTC. Its translation: CASSQYFMGGRSYEQYF.

CDR3 sequence reads: CASSFYPGLAVYNEQFF. The CDR3 DNA reads as TGTGCCAGCAGTTTTTACCCCGGACTAGCGGTTTACAATGAGCAGTTCTTC. The chain employs TRBV27 and TRBJ2-1, with 10 bases aligning to TRBD2. This CDR3 contains 17 residues. The V segment lost 3 bases and the J segment 4 bases; nucleotides outside the gene matches: 9. Germline CDR1 reads MNHEY; CDR2 reads SMNVEV (reference sequence).

V gene TRBV9 combines with J gene TRBJ2-5, with a possible D match to TRBD2 (5 bases). V was trimmed by 4 bases and J by 2 bases, leaving 9 bases between them. Germline CDR1 SGDLS, CDR2 YYNGEE. CDR3 length equals 13 residues. DNA of the CDR3: TGTGCCAGCAGCCTCGGGGTTCAAGAGACCCAGTACTTC. Its protein is CASSLGVQETQYF.

The CDR3 spells CASSIISGSNNEQFF. CDR3 DNA: TGTGCCAGCAGTATCATTAGCGGGTCTAACAATGAGCAGTTCTTC. The J gene is TRBJ2-1, the V gene TRBV28; 7 positions match TRBD2. Germline CDR1 reads MDHEN; CDR2 reads SYDVKM. The CDR3 is 15 amino acids. Trimming removed 5 bases from V and 5 bases from J; junction bases left unmatched: 9.

The rearrangement links TRBV5-1 to TRBJ2-5, with D unclear. CDR3 length: 15 amino acids. The germline V and J ends were trimmed by 1 base and 7 bases, with 17 bases remaining between them. CDR1 and CDR2 from the germline V gene are SGHRS and YFSETQ. CDR3 DNA sequence: TGCGCCAGCAGCTTGATTAGGCCCAACGCAGGGACCCAGTACTTC. Translating gives CASSLIRPNAGTQYF.

The chain links TRBV6-5 to TRBJ2-2; the match to TRBD2 covers 7 bases. This CDR3 comprises 15 residues. V trimming: 4 bases; J trimming: 6 bases; junction bases outside the gene matches: 8. Per the germline V gene, CDR1 is MNHEY and CDR2 is SVGAGI. The CDR3 bases are TGTGCCAGCAGTTCGGGCAGGGAGGGGTCCGGGGAGCTGTTTTTT. Protein product: CASSSGREGSGELFF.